This TCR beta chain was sequenced during a study of cytomegalovirus exposure and HLA in healthy donors (dated by TCRdb to the late 2010s). With regard to the full study: In an earlier analysis of about 560 of the donors, 250 to 350 Gb of sequence data and some 120 million unique TCR beta sequences from about 179 million T cells were reported. An early release covering roughly 600 HLA-typed donors comprised about 300 gigabases of sequencing data and approximately 85 million unique TCR sequences. Every repertoire in the discovery cohort had been generated on one and the same sequencing platform. Donor age, sex, ethnicity and CMV serostatus were collected together with the repertoire data. Five DR-DQ haplotypes were treated as single units for association and clustering because of strong linkage in the cohort. In an earlier analysis of 587 of the donors, high-throughput TCR beta sequencing was used to judge whether each TCR beta V gene segment behaved as functional or pseudogenic. The aim of the study was to test whether cataloging public T cell receptors could identify signatures of past pathogen exposure. Among a few hundred genotyped donors of the cohort, an average of roughly 240,000 unique TCR beta nucleotide sequences were sequenced per donor, roughly 20% of them non-productive. HLA typing covered class I and class II loci at four-digit resolution. To predict cytomegalovirus infection status, the study combined high-throughput TCR immunosequencing, statistical association of individual TCRs with disease status, and machine learning. Typing coverage differed by locus: A, B, C, DRB1 and DQB1 were typed in roughly 629-630 donors, DQA1 in 500 to 550, DPA1 in around 600, and DPB1 in about 450. Rather than using new phenotypic data, the later analysis identified candidate immune exposures from TCR beta sequences and from how often those sequences occurred across donors. The genetic ancestry cluster associated with self-reported Caucasian donors included about four fifths of the roughly 400 genotyped donors. A separate validation cohort of approximately 130 different subjects was used in addition to the roughly 700-subject first cohort. To study patterns of TCR occurrence, a later analysis re-analyzed previously published TCR beta repertoires from around 660 donors and added high-resolution HLA genotyping. Genome-wide SNP genotypes for about 65% of the roughly 700 donors were used in a later genetic analysis, which treated that subset as a discovery cohort. The T cell repertoires of some 670 subjects were profiled by immunosequencing and related to cytomegalovirus serostatus.

In total, just over 650 healthy bone marrow donors made up the cohort. All cohort members were sampled while nominally healthy, although unrecorded immune exposures were likely present. The donor tested CMV seropositive, placing the donor among the 289 seropositive members of the cohort. A peripheral blood sample was collected from each donor, and TCR beta sequencing was performed on peripheral blood mononuclear cells. The Qiagen DNeasy Blood Extraction Kit was used to extract genomic DNA from the blood cell samples. Libraries were constructed by the immunoSEQ multiplex PCR assay. For the multiplex PCR, a mixture combining 60 forward primers for TCR Vbeta segments and 13 reverse primers for TCR Jbeta segments was used. Amplification of the CDR3 region of rearranged TCR beta genes was performed with a multiplex PCR assay on genomic DNA. Amplified TCR beta libraries were sequenced as 87-base-pair reads on the Illumina HiSeq System. In the source study's methods: A later analysis tallied approximately 87 million unique TCR beta chains across the approximately 670 repertoires, and approximately 12 million of those chains were shared by two or more donors. Raw reads were error-corrected and collapsed into unique sequences by a nearest-neighbor algorithm in which closely related sequences were merged to remove PCR and sequencing errors. CDR3 sequences were aligned to IMGT reference sequences to assign V, D and J gene segments. For a sequence to be retained, a match of at least six nucleotides to both a V gene segment and a J gene segment was required. Rearrangements were called productive when the CDR3 lacked stop codons and stayed in frame with V and J; all others were non-productive. Following IMGT convention, CDR3 was defined as the stretch from the second conserved V-encoded cysteine to the conserved J-encoded phenylalanine. The earlier analysis of fewer than 700 of the donors excluded sequences that lacked an unambiguous match to a single V gene segment. In an earlier analysis of some 590 of the donors, a V segment was called functional when productive rearrangements were above 56.7%, and segregating when the standard deviation between donors exceeded 5%. A statistical classification framework was developed to diagnose cytomegalovirus status using the catalog of TCR beta chain sequences. A later analysis assigned V and J genes by comparing TCR nucleotide sequences with IMGT/GENE-DB human TR gene sequences. The TCRdist pipeline was used in a later analysis to assign CDR3 sequences and most-parsimonious VDJ recombination scenarios. In a later analysis, every TCR beta chain was defined by the combination of its CDR3 amino acid sequence and its V-gene family, and reads without a unique V-gene family were dropped. A later analysis removed 592 highly shared, low-generation-probability nucleotide sequences to deal with suspected cross-contamination and a sequencing artifact. In a later analysis, a clonal expansion index for each public chain was calculated from normalized within-repertoire ranks of inferred template counts. A later analysis computed generation probabilities with a VDJ recombination model fitted to out-of-frame rearrangements, and checked the results against IGoR. In a later analysis, TCR-TCR, TCR-HLA and TCR-CMV co-occurrence was scored with hypergeometric tests, and a repertoire-size bias correction was applied to TCR pairs. In a later analysis, false discovery rates were estimated by permuting HLA or CMV assignments 20 times. In a later analysis, co-occurring TCRs were grouped using DBSCAN, with TCRdist sequence similarity added in when clustering inside HLA-allele-positive subsets. For co-occurrence clustering, repertoires with fewer than 30,000 or more than 120,000 public chains were excluded, along with roughly 5 repertoires with anomalous nucleotide sharing. The source is immuneACCESS, and TCRdb retained only in-frame sequences with V and J called. Part of the clones is not carried over; for the studies checked, unresolved V genes explain less than half of this, and the remainder is unexplained. The V and J calls and the clone size are those of that table, but D and trimming were determined from the DNA. The sample table holds 180,000 or so clones, of which 80% were seen once. The ten largest clones take up approximately 4.1% of the sample.

This clone occurred a few times. Its antigen is not yet known. Base-call qualities are not available, and no considerably larger clone is one nucleotide away. The germline V gene supplies CDR1 SGHRS and CDR2 YFSETQ. From its cysteine to its phenylalanine, the CDR3 spans 16 amino acids. The sequence is cut down to CDR3 DNA, 48 bases in frame from base 1. At the junction V is shortened by 0 bases and J by 4 bases; bases outside the gene matches: 4. General study outcomes and caveats: Correlated functional status among segregating V segments might reflect linkage disequilibrium, but an unknown experimental factor could not be ruled out. Specific HLA alleles were associated with roughly 16,000 TCR beta sequences at a false discovery rate of 0.05 in a later analysis. Only TCR beta chains were sequenced in this cohort, and the absence of alpha or paired-chain data limited detectable features. Most TCR sequences were seen in very few donors, while some public TCRs were found in many individuals. Cytomegalovirus status was reported to be diagnosed by the classifier with high specificity and sensitivity in both the original and validation cohorts. A later genetic analysis associated a missense DCLRE1C variant with V-gene and J-gene trimming of TCR beta chains, and an independent cohort replicated the association. Strong co-occurrence of HLA alleles, especially DR and DQ, made assigning TCR associations to individual alleles difficult. It was suggested by the authors that the approach could potentially be generalized to other disease states and immunological phenotypes. HLA typing was unavailable for some donors at each locus, so association tests used only the typed subset. CMV serostatus was the only immune exposure information available for the cohort. The study listed 150 to 200 TCR beta chains as associated with cytomegalovirus. A cluster of highly shared sequence variants was judged likely to be a technical artifact of the sequencing pipeline. A later analysis found that TCR association rates varied across HLA loci, with DRB1 alleles showing the most associated TCRs and HLA-C alleles the fewest. In vitro tests confirmed that three of the cytomegalovirus-associated TCR beta chains recognize cytomegalovirus antigens. In a later analysis, several top co-occurrence clusters were reported to appear linked to parvovirus B19, influenza, CMV and Epstein-Barr virus. A further reported finding was that TCR beta sequences accurately predicted the HLA-A and HLA-B alleles for most subjects in the first cohort. In a later analysis, most CMV-associated TCR beta chains were found to appear HLA-restricted, with HLA associations seemingly driven largely by CMV exposure. Compared with the roughly 710-donor mean, donors in an Asian-associated ancestry cluster had fewer N-insertions in productive TCRs, according to a later genetic analysis. An earlier analysis of some 560 of the donors showed that most TCR beta V segments appeared in productive rearrangements either about 90% or about 30% of the time, which broadly matched IMGT annotations. A later analysis found that HLA-associated TCR beta chains were more clonally expanded and had lower generation probabilities than equally common non-associated chains. Because the 87-base-pair reads could not distinguish some IMGT-functional V segments, including TRBV6-2 and TRBV6-3, those segments were excluded. Roughly uniform sequencing depth across donors was assumed in presence/absence analyses, although this assumption may not hold. Because counts were too low, roughly 18 rarely observed V segments, including chromosome 9 orphons, were left out of the earlier analysis of 587 of the donors.

Rearrangement joined TRBV5-1 to TRBJ2-1, and TRBD2 aligns with 10 junction nucleotides. The TCR originated in a woman aged 45-65 years in good health and CMV-seropositive. Sequencing used PBMCs. For the CDR3, the sequence is CASSLALAGAYNEQFF. The base sequence is TGCGCCAGCAGCTTGGCTCTAGCGGGAGCTTACAATGAGCAGTTCTTC.